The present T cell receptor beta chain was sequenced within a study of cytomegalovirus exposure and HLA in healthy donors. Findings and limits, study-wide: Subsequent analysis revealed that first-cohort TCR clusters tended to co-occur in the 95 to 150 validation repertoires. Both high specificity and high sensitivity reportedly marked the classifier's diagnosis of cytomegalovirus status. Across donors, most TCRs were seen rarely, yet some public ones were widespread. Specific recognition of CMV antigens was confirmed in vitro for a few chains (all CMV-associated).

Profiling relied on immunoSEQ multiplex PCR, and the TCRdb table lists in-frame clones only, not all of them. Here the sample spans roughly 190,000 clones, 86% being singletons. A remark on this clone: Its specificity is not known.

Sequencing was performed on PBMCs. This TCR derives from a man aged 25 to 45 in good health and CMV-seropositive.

In nucleotides, the CDR3 is TGTGCCAGCAGCTTGGGGACAGTGCGGAATGAGCAGTTCTTC. Its protein is CASSLGTVRNEQFF. This chain joins TRBV5-5 and TRBJ2-1; a possible D gene is TRBD1 (6 bases). CDR1 SGHKS and CDR2 YYEKEE come from the germline V gene (reference sequence). The CDR3 contains 14 residues. Trimming left V 0 bases short and J 7 bases short, with 11 bases between.